The following is a T cell receptor (beta chain) sequence with its context. Its target is not known. This specimen comes from a study of cytomegalovirus exposure and HLA in healthy donors. Study information: Within the Caucasian-associated ancestry cluster were under 85% of the approximately 400 genotyped donors.

Per germline, CDR1 SQVTM and CDR2 ANQGSEA. Trimming left V 6 bases short and J 5 bases short, with 13 bases between. The CDR3 has 12 residues. 60 Vbeta and 13 Jbeta primers were used in PCR. The assay was immunoSEQ multiplex PCR, and TCRdb's table has in-frame clones only and misses some. The sample consists of tens of thousands of clones, about 80% of them appearing once. Findings of the study overall: A later analysis reportedly found that, within productive TCRs, an Asian-associated ancestry cluster had fewer N-insertions than the mean observed across the approximately 700 donors.

The chain uses TRBV29-1 and TRBJ1-2, with D perhaps TRBD1 (6 bases). Sequencing used PBMCs. This clonotype was obtained from a woman in her forties or fifties in good health and CMV-seropositive. The CDR3 sequence: CSVPAGTYGYTF. CDR3 DNA: TGCAGCGTCCCCGCTGGGACATATGGCTACACCTTC.